The 15 T cell receptor beta chains presented below share a single source sample, sequenced in a study of cytomegalovirus exposure and HLA in healthy donors. The data were produced by immunoSEQ multiplex PCR, yet TCRdb's version contains in-frame clones alone and is incomplete. The sample comprises approximately 300,000 clones, just over 85% of which are singletons, and under 0.85% rests with the top ten. The specimen was PBMCs. The receptors were gathered from a woman younger than 35 in good health and CMV-seronegative.

The V call is TRBV28, the J call TRBJ2-7, with a tentative D call TRBD1 (6 bases). CDR1 is MDHEN and CDR2 is SYDVKM in the germline V gene. The length of the CDR3 is 19 residues. V was pared by 0 bases and J by 6 bases, with 27 bases between. In nucleotides, the CDR3 is TGTGCCAGCAGTTTATGCAGGGGACCCAGTTTGGCGGTTCTCTGCGAGCAGTACTTC. Its protein is CASSLCRGPSLAVLCEQYF.

The rearrangement links TRBV6-5 to TRBJ1-2; D might be TRBD1 (6 bases). CDR1 and CDR2 (germline): MNHEY, SVGAGI. The V and J ends lost 0 bases and 3 bases respectively, with 14 bases between them. The CDR3 totals 16 residues. The CDR3 sequence: CASSYSPSQGYYGYTF. The CDR3 bases are TGTGCCAGCAGTTACTCCCCCTCACAGGGATACTATGGCTACACCTTC.

This chain joins TRBV7-9 and TRBJ2-1; the match to TRBD1 covers 7 bases. From germline, CDR1 is SEHNR and CDR2 FQNEAQ (reference sequence). The CDR3 covers 15 residues. V was clipped by 5 bases and J by 2 bases; unmatched bases: 6. The CDR3 is CASSLYRGAYNEQFF. As DNA, the CDR3 is TGTGCCAGCAGCCTCTACAGGGGCGCCTACAATGAGCAGTTCTTC. Full variable domain (remainder filled in from reference TRBV7-9 and TRBJ2-1): DTGVSQNPRHKITKRGQNVTFRCDPISEHNRLYWYRQTLGQGPEFLTYFQNEAQLEKSRLLSDRFSAERPKGSFSTLEIQRTEQGDSAMYLCASSLYRGAYNEQFFGPGTRLTVL.

This clone was seen only once. In nucleotides, the CDR3 is TGCGCCAGCAGCCCTCGATGGCGGGAGTTGGGGAAAGATACGCAGTATTTT. Translating it yields CASSPRWRELGKDTQYF. This chain joins TRBV4-3 and TRBJ2-3; TRBD2 aligns across 7 bases. Per the germline V gene, CDR1 is LGHNA and CDR2 is YSLEER. The junction had 15 bases not matched to a gene; V was cut back by 4 bases and J by 5 bases. The CDR3 has 17 residues.

This clone was observed a single time. This chain uses TRBV6-5 with TRBJ2-5; 11 positions match TRBD1. V lost 10 bases, J lost 5 bases, and 9 bases stayed unmatched. The CDR3 spans 14 residues. CDR1 and CDR2 from the germline V gene are MNHEY and SVGAGI. The CDR3: CATGPGQGVETQYF. DNA of the CDR3: TGTGCCACCGGCCCGGGACAGGGGGTGGAGACCCAGTACTTC.

The table lists this clone with a count of one. The chain recombines TRBV4-3 with TRBJ2-7; 7 bases are shared with TRBD2. Trimming at V came to 0 bases and at J to 6 bases, leaving 14 bases not matched to a gene. This CDR3 spans 17 amino acids. CDR1 is LGHNA, CDR2 YSLEER, per germline. The CDR3 DNA is TGCGCCAGCAGCCAAGAAGGAAGAAGCGGGGTATGGCCCGAGCAGTACTTC. It yields the protein CASSQEGRSGVWPEQYF.

J is TRBJ2-6 and V is TRBV7-9; D is perhaps TRBD1 (5 bases). The CDR3 consists of 15 residues. Germline V gene lookup returns CDR1 SEHNR and CDR2 FQNEAQ (reference sequence). Between the trimmed V and J ends, which lost 4 bases and 3 bases, there was a span of 10 bases. For the CDR3, the DNA is TGTGCCAGCAGCTCCAGGGTTCTTGGGGCCAACGTCCTGACTTTC. It encodes CASSSRVLGANVLTF.

The chain is built from TRBV28 and TRBJ1-5; D uncertain. Deletions cut 5 bases from V and 6 bases from J, with 14 bases between. The CDR3 extends over 14 amino acids. Germline values: CDR1 MDHEN, CDR2 SYDVKM. The CDR3 DNA follows: TGTGCCAGCAGTCTCGACACCCCCCTTCAGCCCCAGCATTTT. It yields the protein CASSLDTPLQPQHF. The full variable domain, with the rest looked up from reference TRBV28 and TRBJ1-5, is DVKVTQSSRYLVKRTGEKVFLECVQDMDHENMFWYRQDPGLGLRLIYFSYDVKMKEKGDIPEGYSVSREKKERFSLILESASTNQTSMYLCASSLDTPLQPQHFGDGTRLSIL.

This chain connects TRBV5-6 to TRBJ1-2; maybe TRBD1 (6 bases). V was clipped by 6 bases and J by 4 bases, with 19 bases between them. The CDR3 covers 15 residues. Germline CDR1 reads SGHDT; CDR2 reads YYEEEE. CDR3 nucleotide sequence: TGTGCCAGCACTGCCAGAGGTGGCAGGGGCTATGGCTACACCTTC. Translated, it gives CASTARGGRGYGYTF.

This clone was seen only a few times. This sequence joins TRBV12-5 and TRBJ2-2; D unclear. Germline CDR1 LGHNT, CDR2 FRNRAP. The V end was cut by 4 bases, the J end by 0 bases, with 3 bases between. CDR3 length: 13 amino acids. The CDR3 reads CASGSSNTGELFF. The CDR3 region has the DNA TGTGCTAGTGGTTCCTCGAACACCGGGGAGCTGTTTTTT.

The V and J genes are TRBV7-2 and TRBJ1-1; D might be TRBD1 (6 bases). Per germline, CDR1 SGHTA and CDR2 FQGNSA. V dropped 11 bases and J dropped 7 bases, with 32 bases sitting between them. This CDR3 has 17 residues. CDR3 loop: CAPCPNWAGVTLGEAFF. For the CDR3, the DNA is TGTGCCCCGTGTCCCAATTGGGCAGGGGTCACTTTAGGTGAAGCTTTCTTT.

The rearrangement uses TRBV27 and TRBJ2-7, with 11 bases lining up with TRBD2. CDR1 is MNHEY, CDR2 SMNVEV, per germline (reference sequence). V was pared by 6 bases and J by 4 bases, with 8 bases of the junction left unmatched. The CDR3 has 15 amino acids. CDR3 nucleotide sequence: TGTGCCAGCAGGGGGCTAGCGGGAGGATGGTACGAGCAGTACTTC. It is translated as CASRGLAGGWYEQYF.

This clone was detected only a few times. This sequence joins TRBV7-2 and TRBJ2-3; a weak D match, TRBD1 (5 bases). The V end was cut by 3 bases, the J end by 3 bases, with 16 bases between. From germline, CDR1 is SGHTA and CDR2 FQGNSA. The CDR3 runs to 16 residues. The CDR3 DNA follows: TGTGCCAGCAGCTTTGGGGCCATATCAACGACAGATACGCAGTATTTT. It is translated as CASSFGAISTTDTQYF. The variable domain in full, completed from reference TRBV7-2 and TRBJ2-3, reads GAGVSQSPSNKVTEKGKDVELRCDPISGHTALYWYRQSLGQGLEFLIYFQGNSAPDKSGLPSDRFSAERTGGSVSTLTIQRTQQEDSAVYLCASSFGAISTTDTQYFGPGTRLTVL.

The J gene is TRBJ2-5, the V gene TRBV2; 10 bases align to TRBD2. Germline assignment: CDR1 SNHLY and CDR2 FYNNEI. J gave up 5 bases and V 8 bases, and 17 bases lay outside the gene matches. The CDR3 length is 17 residues. CDR3 sequence: CASVYSGRAGVVETQYF. As DNA, the CDR3 is TGTGCCAGCGTTTACAGCGGGAGGGCCGGGGTGGTGGAGACCCAGTACTTC.

This rearrangement joins TRBV28 to TRBJ1-1; D uncertain. Germline-derived CDR1 and CDR2 are MDHEN and SYDVKM. The CDR3 spans 12 residues. Trimming stripped 6 bases from V and 7 bases from J, with 12 bases between. The chain's CDR3 is CASRPREGEAFF. Here the CDR3 DNA reads TGTGCCAGCAGGCCGAGGGAGGGTGAAGCTTTCTTT.